The entry below describes one TCR beta chain. Its specificity is unknown. Trimming cost V 2 bases and J 8 bases, with 12 bases left between them. CDR1 MNHNY and CDR2 SVGAGI come from the germline V gene (reference sequence). The CDR3 is 13 residues long. The entry originates in a study of beta chain features in type 1 diabetes. General observations from the study: Researchers caution that PCR might favor shorter templates, equally among patients and controls. Patients with Type 1 diabetes showed moderately but significantly shorter TCRB CDR3s in all four CD4+ subsets. Researchers reported that naive, central memory and Treg TCRB repertoires appeared more similar in patients than in healthy donors.

Expressed TCRB transcripts got sequenced, as all isolated RNA was reverse transcribed. Only in-frame clones appear in the TCRdb table, and some are missing; sequencing was by immunoSEQ multiplex PCR. This sample has roughly 230,000 clones, with roughly a tenth found just once. V is TRBV6-6 and J is TRBJ1-2; D may be TRBD1 (5 bases). Material for sequencing was naive CD4+ T cells from blood. This clonotype was sampled from a man younger than 40 with type 1 diabetes. CDR3 amino acids: CASSYRGIDGYTF. CDR3 nucleotides: TGTGCCAGCAGTTACAGGGGAATCGACGGCTACACCTTC.